This T cell receptor (beta chain) stems from a study of cytomegalovirus exposure and HLA in healthy donors. Here immunoSEQ multiplex PCR was the method, and the copy in TCRdb shows in-frame clones only, minus some. The sample carries some 98,000 clones, around 88% recorded once. Study-level points and caveats: The tendency of first-cohort TCR clusters to co-occur in the 90 to 150 validation repertoires was the finding of a later analysis. The study flagged 150 to 200 TCR beta chains as cytomegalovirus-associated. It was reported that the classifier diagnosed cytomegalovirus status with high specificity and sensitivity in both the original and validation cohorts.

This clone came up a few times. Its target is not known. Separate from the approximately 670-subject first cohort, the approximately 120-subject validation cohort was the one that the donors belonged to. Trimming pared 3 bases from V and 4 bases from J, leaving 10 bases between. Germline values: CDR1 LNHDA, CDR2 SQIVND (reference sequence). The CDR3 length is 14 residues. The chain recombines TRBV19 with TRBJ1-5; no firm D call. Input material: PBMCs. This receptor was taken from a woman aged 25-40 years in good health and CMV-seronegative. The CDR3 sequence is CASSMGGRNQPQHF. The CDR3 DNA sequence: TGTGCCAGTAGTATGGGAGGGAGAAATCAGCCCCAGCATTTT.